These 8 T cell receptor beta chains were sequenced from one sample in a study of T cell repertoires in cytomegalovirus infection. In TCRdb, the reads were re-called with MiXCR into one record per CDR3 protein. In the table there are approximately 730,000 distinct CDR3 sequences, about 29% of which are singletons. The antigens of these receptors remain unknown. The specimen comprised cultured CD8+ T cells from PBMCs, sampled from culture after CMV antigen stimulation. These receptors came from a human donor in good health (CMV status not recorded). Some clones in this sample may be carry-over from other donors' samples.

This clonotype was detected only a few times. The chain has TRBV28 and TRBJ2-1, with 8 bases aligning to TRBD1. This CDR3 contains 15 residues. Trimming took 7 bases from V and 4 from J; bases not matched to a gene: 9. The germline CDR1 and CDR2 sequences are MDHEN and SYDVKM. CDR3 in DNA: TGTGCCAGCAATCCCCAGGGACAGGTGTACAATGAGCAGTTCTTC. Translating it yields CASNPQGQVYNEQFF.

This clonotype occurred a few times. The chain employs TRBV7-9 and TRBJ2-2; TRBD1 or TRBD2 may be the D gene (6 bases each). V gave up 2 bases and J gave up 6 bases, with 13 bases separating them. The CDR3 is made up of 15 amino acids. From germline, CDR1 is SEHNR and CDR2 FQNEAQ (reference sequence). Here the CDR3 reads CASSLPQGGSGELFF. For the CDR3, the DNA is TGTGCCAGCAGCTTACCACAGGGAGGTTCCGGGGAGCTGTTTTTT.

This clonotype was observed at least ten times. One end of the junction does not line up with germline, which may come from a read error. This sequence joins TRBV7-7 and TRBJ2-5; 14 bases align to TRBD2. This CDR3 comprises 15 residues. Germline V gene data show CDR1 as SSHAT and CDR2 as FNYEAQ (reference sequence). CDR3 in amino acids: CASSGTSGGRETQYF. The CDR3, as DNA: TGTGCTAGCAGCGGGACTAGCGGGGGACGAGAGACCCAGTACTTC.

The chain links TRBV29-1 to TRBJ1-2; D is undetermined. The CDR3 length is 13 residues. Germline V CDR1 and CDR2: SQVTM, ANQGSEA. Trimming took 7 bases from V and 8 from J, leaving 20 bases between them. CDR3 sequence reads: CSAIGGDKIGYTF. CDR3 DNA sequence: TGCAGCGCCATAGGTGGGGATAAGATCGGCTACACCTTC.

In its sample, this clonotype was seen a few times. This rearrangement joins TRBV2 to TRBJ1-1; D uncertain. Trimming took 3 bases from V and 5 from J, leaving 7 bases between them. CDR1 is SNHLY, CDR2 FYNNEI, per germline. The CDR3 runs 12 residues. CDR3 nucleotides: TGTGCCAGCAGTGACGAGGTAACTGAAGCTTTCTTT. Translated, it gives CASSDEVTEAFF.

V gene TRBV20-1 combines with J gene TRBJ2-3; D possibly corresponds to TRBD1 (6 bases). The CDR3 has 23 residues. Trimming stripped 1 base from V and 1 base from J, with 36 bases between. Germline loops: CDR1 DFQATT, CDR2 SNEGSKA (reference sequence). CDR3 coding DNA: TGCAGTGCTAGAGGACAGGTCAACTCCCATACACACTTGACGGATGGCGGCACAGATACGCAGTATTTT. Translating gives CSARGQVNSHTHLTDGGTDTQYF.

This clonotype was observed a few times. The V call is TRBV7-6, the J call TRBJ2-2, with D unclear. Deletions cut 1 base from V and 7 bases from J, with 16 bases between. Germline V gene lookup returns CDR1 SGHVS and CDR2 FNYEAQ. The CDR3 is 16 amino acids. The CDR3 DNA sequence: TGTGCCAGCAGCTTAGACCCGCTCTTATCGCACGGGGAGCTGTTTTTT. Its translation is CASSLDPLLSHGELFF. The whole variable domain, remainder taken from reference TRBV7-6 and TRBJ2-2, is GAGVSQSPRYKVTKRGQDVALRCDPISGHVSLYWYRQALGQGPEFLTYFNYEAQQDKSGLPNDRFSAERPEGSISTLTIQRTEQRDSAMYRCASSLDPLLSHGELFFGEGSRLTVL.

This clonotype has just a few counts. The chain links TRBV6-5 to TRBJ2-6; D gene ambiguous. The CDR3 has 12 amino acids. Germline CDR1 MNHEY, CDR2 SVGAGI. V lost 7 bases and J 7 bases, leaving 8 bases between the germline ends. The CDR3 DNA follows: TGTGCCAGCACCTCCTCTGCCAACGTCCTGACTTTC. Translation gives CASTSSANVLTF.